This TCR beta chain was identified during a study of T cells after yellow fever vaccination. In this sample, this clonotype turned up many times. TCRdb itself ran the 5' RACE reads through MiXCR, one entry per CDR3 protein. This sample has about 150,000 distinct CDR3 sequences, with approximately 6.6% found just once. This CDR3 has 17 residues. Germline loops: CDR1 SEHNR, CDR2 FQNEAQ (reference sequence). V was pared by 4 bases and J by 4 bases, with 11 bases of the junction left unmatched. The receptor comes from a man between 25 and 39 years old who received the YFV17D yellow fever vaccine. This material consisted of CD4+ T cells sorted from PBMCs, taken 10 days after the yellow fever booster vaccination. The V call is TRBV7-9, the J call TRBJ2-1; TRBD1 matches at 9 bases. The DNA for the CDR3 is TGTGCCAGCAGCTCACCACCTGGGACAGGGTGGTACAATGAGCAGTTCTTC. It is translated as CASSSPPGTGWYNEQFF.